This T cell receptor (beta chain) is drawn from a study of a mutant IDH1 vaccine in newly diagnosed glioma. Study context: Therapy received beforehand was radiotherapy, temozolomide, or both, with most patients given both.

The time point denotes: baseline, week 1 (first vaccination visit). This sample's treatment: pre-vaccination baseline after standard-of-care therapy. Libraries were prepared by immunoSEQ multiplex PCR; TCRdb keeps only in-frame clonotypes and omits some of them. The sample has around 67,000 clones; around four fifths are singletons. About this clone: Its antigen is currently unknown.

Study results and caveats: Among patients, roughly 93% showed immune responses induced by the vaccine.

CDR3 length: 14 amino acids. Trimming cost V 3 bases and J 6 bases, with 12 bases left between them. Germline CDR1 ENHRY, CDR2 SYGVKD. The V gene is TRBV10-3, the J gene TRBJ2-1; perhaps TRBD2 as D (6 bases). The sequence came from a woman aged 18-29 years with glioma. Some clones in this sample may be carry-over from other donors' samples. This material consisted of peripheral blood mononuclear cells (PBMCs), taken from a glioma patient treated with radiotherapy, temozolomide or both. CDR3 in DNA: TGTGCCATCAGTGAAAACGGGGGTATCAATGAGCAGTTCTTC. Residues: CAISENGGINEQFF.